The clone carrying this TCR beta chain showed up just once. Its antigen is as yet unknown. Because the CDR3 is missing its conserved closing phenylalanine or tryptophan, this is likely a read error. cDNA specific to TCR beta was made from 500 ng of total RNA, with a constant-region primer employed for priming. Each TCR beta library was derived from three nested multiplex PCR rounds that employed slightly modified ARM-PCR. Both of the initial two PCR rounds ran for 10 cycles and employed TRBV1-TRBV30 forward primers alongside a C-beta reverse primer. TCRdb independently ran MiXCR on the multiplex PCR reads; one entry per CDR3 protein. The sample includes roughly 80,000 distinct CDR3 sequences, roughly 69% of them seen just once. RNA and DNA were co-extracted from around 20-30 mg of unsorted bulk tissue. The sample comes from a study of tumor-infiltrating lymphocytes in primary liver carcinoma. Study summary: Samples gave roughly 3.5 to 8 million productive TCRbeta reads, similar across tissue types.

The CDR3 spans 14 residues. CDR1 is SGHNT and CDR2 is YENEEA in the germline V gene. Study-level results: Reduced overlap was seen in tumor-adjacent and tumor-blood pairs versus tumor region pairs.

V and J are TRBV11-3 and TRBJ2-7; 9 bases are shared with TRBD1. Sequenced: tumor-adjacent normal liver tissue. This receptor was taken from a man aged 40-49 years with primary liver carcinoma and hepatitis B virus infection. The CDR3 DNA reads as TGTGGCACTCGACAGGGGGTGACTTCCTACGAGCAGTACTTA. Translated, it gives CGTRQGVTSYEQYL.